One sample yielded the 4 T cell receptor beta chains listed below, sequenced in a study of OX40 agonist ivuxolimab in advanced cancers. Only in-frame clones appear in the TCRdb table, and some are missing; sequencing was by immunoSEQ multiplex PCR. Found here are 47,000 or so clones, 80% to 90% of them singletons; the top ten hold under 55%. The sequencing used CD4+ or CD8+ T cells sorted from blood, collected in a trial of the OX40 agonist ivuxolimab. The source of these receptors is an adult with an advanced solid tumor such as melanoma, head and neck, liver or kidney cancer.

The genes are TRBV15 and TRBJ2-1; 11 bases line up with TRBD2. The CDR3 loop spans 15 amino acids. Per the germline V gene, CDR1 is LNHNV and CDR2 is YYDKDF (reference sequence). With V trimmed by 1 base and J by 15 bases, 11 bases remained unmatched. CDR3 sequence reads: CATSRGKTSGGAVFF. CDR3 in DNA: TGTGCCACCAGCAGAGGCAAAACTAGCGGGGGTGCCGTGTTCTTC.

The chain joins TRBV4-3 to TRBJ2-3; D unclear. V lost 8 bases and J lost 0, with 12 bases in between. CDR1 LGHNA and CDR2 YSLEER come from the germline V gene. There are 14 residues in the CDR3. The chain's CDR3 is CASGPHVSTDTQYF. DNA of the CDR3: TGCGCCAGCGGTCCCCATGTTAGCACAGATACGCAGTATTTT.

The V call is TRBV5-1, the J call TRBJ1-6; tentatively, D is TRBD1 (6 bases). This CDR3 has 15 amino acids. Germline V gene data show CDR1 as SGHRS and CDR2 as YFSETQ. The ends were cut back, 7 bases at V and 4 bases at J, with 15 bases in the middle. CDR3 in DNA: TGCGCCAGCGATTTGGACAGTTCTTATAATTCACCCCTCCACTTT. Translation gives CASDLDSSYNSPLHF.

This clone was detected once. The chain couples TRBV5-6 to TRBJ1-5; perhaps TRBD1 as D (6 bases). Looked up from germline, CDR1 is SGHDT and CDR2 is YYEEEE. The CDR3 is 19 amino acids. V was cut by 1 base and J by 4 bases, with 24 bases left in between. CDR3: CASSLLGYVFGGRNQPQHF. The CDR3 coding sequence is TGTGCCAGCAGCTTGTTGGGTTACGTCTTCGGGGGGCGGAATCAGCCCCAGCATTTT.